This TCR beta chain was sequenced in a study of cytomegalovirus exposure and HLA in healthy donors. Study as a whole: Both the 100 to 150 validation repertoires and the approximately 620 first-cohort repertoires used the same platform, as reported by a later analysis.

While the first cohort had 500 to 700 subjects, the donors belonged to the separate validation cohort of over a hundred subjects. Some clones are missing from TCRdb's copy, which holds only in-frame ones; the method was immunoSEQ multiplex PCR. The sample carries about 220,000 clones, just under 90% recorded once. Trimming took off 0 bases at V and 1 base at J, with 5 bases between the two ends. This CDR3 has 15 amino acids. CDR1 is SGHDT and CDR2 is YYEEEE in the germline V gene. The TCR comes from a man younger than 35 in good health and CMV-seronegative. Material: PBMCs. This chain uses TRBV5-6 with TRBJ2-6; D not certain. The CDR3 is CASSLGLSGANVLTF. In nucleotides, the CDR3 is TGTGCCAGCAGCTTGGGACTGTCTGGGGCCAACGTCCTGACTTTC.